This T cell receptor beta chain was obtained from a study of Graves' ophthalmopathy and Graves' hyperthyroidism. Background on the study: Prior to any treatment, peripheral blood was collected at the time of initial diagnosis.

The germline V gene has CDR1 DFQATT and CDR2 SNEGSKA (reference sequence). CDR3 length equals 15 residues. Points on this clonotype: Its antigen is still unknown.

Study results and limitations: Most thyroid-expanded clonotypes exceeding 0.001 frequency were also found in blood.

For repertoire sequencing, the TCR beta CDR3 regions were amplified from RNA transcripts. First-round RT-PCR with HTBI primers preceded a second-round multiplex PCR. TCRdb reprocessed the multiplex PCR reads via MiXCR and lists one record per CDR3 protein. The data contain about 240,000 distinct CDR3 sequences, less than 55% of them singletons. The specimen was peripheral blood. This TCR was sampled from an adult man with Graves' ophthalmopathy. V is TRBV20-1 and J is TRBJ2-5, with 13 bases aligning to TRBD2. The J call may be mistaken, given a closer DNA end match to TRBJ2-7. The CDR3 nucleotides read TGCAGTGCCCCGGGACTAGCGGGAAACGACTACGAGCAGTACTTC. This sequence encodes CSAPGLAGNDYEQYF.